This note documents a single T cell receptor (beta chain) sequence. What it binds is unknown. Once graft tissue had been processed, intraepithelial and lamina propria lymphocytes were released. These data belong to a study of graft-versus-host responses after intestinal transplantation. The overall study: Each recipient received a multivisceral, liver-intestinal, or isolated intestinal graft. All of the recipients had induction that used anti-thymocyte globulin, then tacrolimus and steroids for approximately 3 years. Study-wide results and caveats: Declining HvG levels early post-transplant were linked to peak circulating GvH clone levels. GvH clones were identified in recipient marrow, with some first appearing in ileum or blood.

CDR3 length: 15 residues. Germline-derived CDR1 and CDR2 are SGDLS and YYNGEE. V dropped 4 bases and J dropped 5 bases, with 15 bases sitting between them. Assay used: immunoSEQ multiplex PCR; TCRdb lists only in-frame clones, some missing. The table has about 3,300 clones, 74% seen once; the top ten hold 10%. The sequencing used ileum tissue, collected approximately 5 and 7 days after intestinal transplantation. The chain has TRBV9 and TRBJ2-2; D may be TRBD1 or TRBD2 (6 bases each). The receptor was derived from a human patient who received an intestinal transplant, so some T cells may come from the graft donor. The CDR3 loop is CASSTPGAGTGELFF. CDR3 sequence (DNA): TGTGCCAGCAGCACTCCGGGGGCTGGAACCGGGGAGCTGTTTTTT.